The following is a TCR beta chain sequence with its context. This clonotype has ten or more counts. The antigen this receptor binds is unknown. It has no much larger one-base neighbor in the sample; base qualities were not kept. These data come from a study of early T cells in non-severe SARS-CoV-2 infection (dated by TCRdb to the early 2020s). As for the study more broadly: Bulk RNA from unsorted whole blood was used for TCR sequencing, so alpha and beta chains could not be paired. Paper-wide results and their limitations: VDJdb matching was skewed toward anti-spike CD8 responses and likely underestimated virus-specific expansions by missing private and CD4 specificities.

The study was a case-control design nested within a healthcare worker cohort in London, UK, with weekly nasopharyngeal swab PCR tests and blood sampling. Healthcare workers were enrolled in the week of the UK lockdown, from 23 to 31 March 2020, and were followed every week for up to roughly 15 weeks. Library method: 5' RACE. Sequencing took place on a NextSeq 500. In the TCR library protocol, unique molecular identifiers were attached to individual cDNA molecules to correct for PCR bias and sequencing error. Both TCR alpha and beta chains were sequenced, and tight co-correlation was observed between alpha and beta sequence abundances in each sample. As for the original processing: V gene, J gene and CDR3 annotation of TCR sequences was performed with Decombinator V4. TCRs were defined as expanded if a significant change between any two time points was detected under a Poisson model with p below 0.0001. TCR abundances were normalised to the total number of TCRs sequenced per sample and expressed as counts per million. TRAV1-2 paired with TRAJ12, TRAJ20 or TRAJ33 defined MAIT TCRs, while TRAV10 paired with TRAJ18 defined iNKT TCRs. A search of VDJdb, accessed on 1 November 2021, was run for TCRs annotated to CMV, EBV and SARS-CoV-2, with TCRs annotated for multiple antigens excluded. The public reads were run again by TCRdb, first through fastp at Q25 and then through MiXCR, and only productive beta chains were kept. For every CDR3 protein sequence, its rows merge into one entry that carries the most common genes and DNA. The V and J calls, along with clone size, are taken from TCRdb and not from the paper's own processing. The sample table holds about 45,000 distinct CDR3 sequences, of which 9.5% to 13% were seen once. Of the sample, 21% is held by the ten largest clones.

Between the V and J ends, shortened by 0 bases and 6 bases respectively, the junction contains 12 bases. Inclusive of the bounding cysteine and phenylalanine, the CDR3 is 14 residues long. Of all the DNA, just the CDR3 is kept, 42 bases in frame from base 1. Looking up the germline V gene yields CDR1 SGDLS and CDR2 YYNGEE. Rearrangement joined TRBV9 to TRBJ1-1; the D gene is perhaps TRBD1, from 5 matching bases. Sequencing was performed on whole blood. This clonotype was sampled from an adult who was a healthcare worker with PCR-confirmed SARS-CoV-2 infection or an uninfected control (not recorded which). The DNA sequence is as follows: TGTGCCAGCAGCGTAGAACAGGAGCTGGCTGAAGCTTTCTTT. Its protein reads: CASSVEQELAEAFF.